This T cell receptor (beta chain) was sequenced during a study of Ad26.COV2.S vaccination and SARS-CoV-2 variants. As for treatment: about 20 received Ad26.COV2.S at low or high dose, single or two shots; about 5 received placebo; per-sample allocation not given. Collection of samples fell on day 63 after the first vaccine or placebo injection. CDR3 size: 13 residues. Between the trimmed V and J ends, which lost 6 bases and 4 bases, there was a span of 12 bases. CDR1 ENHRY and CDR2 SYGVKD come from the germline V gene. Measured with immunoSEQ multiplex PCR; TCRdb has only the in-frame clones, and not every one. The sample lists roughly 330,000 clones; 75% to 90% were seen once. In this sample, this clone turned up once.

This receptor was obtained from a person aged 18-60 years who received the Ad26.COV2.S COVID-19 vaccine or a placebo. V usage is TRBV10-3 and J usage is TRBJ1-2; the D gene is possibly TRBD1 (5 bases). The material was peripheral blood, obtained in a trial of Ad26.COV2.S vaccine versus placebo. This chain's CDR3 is CAISGRGLYGYTF. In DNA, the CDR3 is TGTGCCATCAGCGGGAGGGGCCTCTATGGCTACACCTTC.